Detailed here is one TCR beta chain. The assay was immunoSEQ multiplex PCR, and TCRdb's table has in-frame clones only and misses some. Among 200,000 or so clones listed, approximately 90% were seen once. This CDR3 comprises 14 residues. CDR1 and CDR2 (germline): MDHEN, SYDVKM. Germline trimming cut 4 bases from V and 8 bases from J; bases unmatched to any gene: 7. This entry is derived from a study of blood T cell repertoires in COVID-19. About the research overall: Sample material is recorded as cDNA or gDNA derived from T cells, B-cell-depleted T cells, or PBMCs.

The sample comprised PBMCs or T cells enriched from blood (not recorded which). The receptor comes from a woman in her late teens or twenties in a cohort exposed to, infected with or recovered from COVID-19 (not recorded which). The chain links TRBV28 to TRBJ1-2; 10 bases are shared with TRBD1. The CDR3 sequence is CASSSGTGAPGYTF. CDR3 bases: TGTGCCAGCAGTTCCGGGACAGGGGCCCCCGGCTACACCTTC.